One and the same sample provided the 32 T cell receptor beta chains below, sequenced in a study of long-term antiretroviral therapy in people with HIV (dated by TCRdb to the early 2020s). The immunoSEQ hsTCRB v3.0 assay was used at survey level resolution to sequence the TRB variable region. What TCRdb holds here is the immuneACCESS table cut down to in-frame rearrangements. Part of the clones is not present; checked against another copy, under half of the missing clones reflect an unresolved V gene, and the others are unexplained. In this sample the table shows about 33,000 clones, more than 60% of which occur a single time. Less than 9% of the sample belongs to the ten largest clones. Sequencing used unsorted PBMCs, obtained 2 years after starting antiretroviral therapy. The source is a woman aged 45-60 years with HIV.

V gene TRBV18 combines with J gene TRBJ1-2, with D perhaps TRBD1 (5 bases). V was pared by 1 base and J by 0 bases, with 15 bases between. The CDR3 runs to 17 residues. Germline-derived CDR1 and CDR2 are KGHSH and LQKENI. CDR3 region: CASSPRDRSNSNYGYTF. For the CDR3, the DNA is TGTGCCAGCTCACCACGCGACAGATCAAATTCTAACTATGGCTACACCTTC.

This chain joins TRBV27 and TRBJ1-6, with a possible D match to TRBD1 (6 bases). The CDR3 extends over 16 amino acids. Trimming removed 2 bases from V and 2 bases from J, with 10 bases in between. Germline V gene lookup returns CDR1 MNHEY and CDR2 SMNVEV (reference sequence). The chain's CDR3 is CASSLRTGTYNSPLHF. CDR3 bases: TGTGCCAGCAGTTTACGTACAGGGACCTATAATTCACCCCTCCACTTT.

This clone has just one count. The chain combines TRBV27 with TRBJ2-7, with 8 nucleotides matching TRBD1. J was trimmed by 3 bases and V by 3 bases; bases with no gene match: 4. CDR1 is MNHEY and CDR2 is SMNVEV in the germline V gene (reference sequence). There are 14 residues in the CDR3. CDR3 sequence (DNA): TGTGCCAGCAGTTTCGGACAGGGCAACTACGAGCAGTACTTC. Its translation is CASSFGQGNYEQYF.

In this sample, this clone turned up once. The V call is TRBV5-1, the J call TRBJ1-2; D remains unclear. V gave up 4 bases and J gave up 7 bases, with 14 bases separating them. CDR1 is SGHRS, CDR2 YFSETQ, per germline. The CDR3 is 13 residues long. The CDR3 loop reads CASSPELIGGYTF. For the CDR3, the DNA is TGCGCCAGCAGCCCAGAATTGATCGGTGGCTACACCTTC.

V gene TRBV30 combines with J gene TRBJ1-3; D is uncertain. The V and J ends lost 5 bases and 0 bases respectively, with 8 bases between them. The CDR3 has 13 residues. Germline V CDR1 and CDR2: GTSNPN, SVGIG (reference sequence). CDR3: CAWGKNSGNTIYF. CDR3 DNA sequence: TGTGCCTGGGGGAAGAACTCTGGAAACACCATATATTTT.

V usage is TRBV10-3 and J usage is TRBJ2-7, with D maybe TRBD1 (6 bases). In germline, CDR1 is ENHRY, CDR2 SYGVKD. Trimming shortened V by 11 bases and J by 2 bases, and 19 bases separated the two germline ends. This CDR3 spans 14 amino acids. CDR3 region: CAFAGESLPYEQYV. Here the CDR3 DNA reads TGTGCCTTCGCAGGGGAGTCCCTACCCTACGAGCAGTACGTC.

The chain links TRBV11-1 to TRBJ2-1; 9 bases agree with TRBD2. V lost 4 bases to trimming and J lost 7 bases; unmatched junction nucleotides: 8. Germline CDR1 is SGHAT and CDR2 is FQDESV (reference sequence). This CDR3 has 15 residues. CDR3: CASSYRRGGANEQFF. The DNA of the CDR3 is TGTGCCAGCAGCTACCGTCGCGGGGGGGCAAATGAGCAGTTCTTC.

CDR3 sequence (DNA): TGTGCCAGTAGTATTTCCCAGGGCTACGAGCAGTACTTC. It is translated as CASSISQGYEQYF. The V and J genes are TRBV19 and TRBJ2-7; the D gene is possibly TRBD1 (5 bases). Germline lookup yields CDR1 LNHDA and CDR2 SQIVND (reference sequence). The CDR3 totals 13 residues. V lost 3 bases, J lost 3 bases, and 9 bases lay in between.

The J gene is TRBJ2-7, the V gene TRBV11-2, with D possibly matching TRBD1 (7 bases). The V gene's germline CDR1 is SGHAT and CDR2 FQNNGV. V was shortened by 2 bases and J by 3 bases, with 8 bases between the two germline ends. This CDR3 contains 13 residues. CDR3 protein: CASSLQGGYEQYV. The CDR3 DNA is TGTGCCAGCAGCTTACAGGGGGGCTACGAGCAGTACGTC.

The DNA for the CDR3 is TGCGCCAGCAGCCCCCAGGTGGGGGTGAGGTACTTC. Protein product: CASSPQVGVRYF. The chain employs TRBV4-1 and TRBJ2-4; D tentatively fits TRBD1 or TRBD2 (5 bases each). V dropped 4 bases and J dropped 15 bases, with 16 bases sitting between them. The CDR3 runs 12 residues. Germline lookup yields CDR1 MGHRA and CDR2 YSYEKL.

The chain joins TRBV29-1 to TRBJ1-4; 10 bases map to TRBD1. Germline V gives CDR1 SQVTM, CDR2 ANQGSEA. The ends lost 7 bases at V and 3 bases at J; junction bases unmatched: 5. There are 14 residues in the CDR3. The CDR3 spells CSGGTGDPNEKLFF. Here the CDR3 DNA reads TGCAGCGGGGGGACAGGGGATCCTAATGAAAAACTGTTTTTT.

This clone was counted a few times. The chain recombines TRBV10-2 with TRBJ2-7; a possible D gene is TRBD1 (6 bases). V was trimmed by 7 bases and J by 0 bases, leaving 7 bases between them. The germline V gene has CDR1 WSHSY and CDR2 SAAADI. The CDR3 extends over 12 amino acids. The CDR3 region has the DNA TGCGCCAGCAAGGACAGCTCCTACGAGCAGTACTTC. It is translated as CASKDSSYEQYF.

This clone appeared a few times. This chain joins TRBV6-5 and TRBJ2-3; weak D call: TRBD1 (6 bases). The V end was cut by 0 bases, the J end by 5 bases, with 12 bases between. The CDR3 spans 15 residues. The germline CDR1 and CDR2 sequences are MNHEY and SVGAGI. Here the CDR3 DNA reads TGTGCCAGCAGTTACTCACAGGGATTGGGAGATACGCAGTATTTT. It encodes CASSYSQGLGDTQYF.

The CDR3, as DNA: TGTGCTAGTGGTTTGGCTACGGGTCAAGGCGTCAATGAAAAACTGTTTTTT. This sequence encodes CASGLATGQGVNEKLFF. V and J are TRBV12-5 and TRBJ1-4; D is ambiguous. CDR1 is LGHNT and CDR2 is FRNRAP in the germline V gene. Trimming shortened V by 1 base and J by 5 bases, and 17 bases separated the two germline ends. The CDR3 loop spans 17 amino acids.

This clone was found once. The chain is built from TRBV6-5 and TRBJ2-7; D remains ambiguous. This CDR3 is 12 amino acids long. Germline CDR1 reads MNHEY; CDR2 reads SVGAGI. V was shortened by 6 bases and J by 2 bases, with 8 bases between the two germline ends. This chain's CDR3 is CASSNQPYEQYF. DNA of the CDR3: TGTGCCAGCAGCAACCAGCCCTACGAGCAGTACTTC.

This clone came up a few times. J is TRBJ2-3 and V is TRBV6-1, with a possible D match to TRBD2 (5 bases). V dropped 7 bases and J dropped 1 base, with 12 bases sitting between them. Germline CDR1 reads MNHNS; CDR2 reads SASEGT. This CDR3 has 14 residues. CDR3 DNA: TGTGCCAGCAACCTACTCGGGGGCACAGATACGCAGTATTTT. Translating it yields CASNLLGGTDTQYF.

This clone occurred a few times. The chain carries TRBV30 and TRBJ1-5, with a tentative D call TRBD1 (6 bases). Trimming removed 2 bases at V and 4 bases at J, with 15 bases between. From germline, CDR1 is GTSNPN and CDR2 SVGIG (reference sequence). CDR3 length: 15 residues. The CDR3, as DNA: TGTGCCTGGAGTCTAGGGGGAGACGGGAATCAGCCCCAGCATTTT. It specifies CAWSLGGDGNQPQHF.

V usage is TRBV4-1 and J usage is TRBJ2-3; TRBD2 matches 9 bases. J was trimmed by 0 bases and V by 4 bases; bases with no gene match: 11. This CDR3 is 18 amino acids long. Per germline, CDR1 MGHRA and CDR2 YSYEKL. This CDR3 reads CASSLLSGGAPSTDTQYF. In DNA, the CDR3 is TGCGCCAGCAGCCTACTTAGCGGGGGAGCCCCTAGCACAGATACGCAGTATTTT.

This chain connects TRBV6-6 to TRBJ1-5; no definite D call. This CDR3 region has 13 residues. Germline V gives CDR1 MNHNY, CDR2 SVGAGI (reference sequence). The ends were cut back, 8 bases at V and 4 bases at J, with 12 bases in the middle. This CDR3 reads CASQGIRNQPQHF. The CDR3 nucleotides read TGTGCCAGCCAAGGGATAAGAAATCAGCCCCAGCATTTT.

J is TRBJ2-7 and V is TRBV9; TRBD2 aligns across 8 bases. Germline assignment: CDR1 SGDLS and CDR2 YYNGEE. The trim removed 4 bases at V and 2 bases at J, leaving 8 bases unmatched. The CDR3 has 15 amino acids. For the CDR3, the DNA is TGTGCCAGCAGCCCCCCTGGGACTAGGGCCTACGAGCAGTACTTC. It translates to CASSPPGTRAYEQYF. Together with reference TRBV9 and TRBJ2-7, the CDR3 gives the full variable domain: DSGVTQTPKHLITATGQRVTLRCSPRSGDLSVYWYQQSLDQGLQFLIQYYNGEERAKGNILERFSAQQFPDLHSELNLSSLELGDSALYFCASSPPGTRAYEQYFGPGTRLTVT.

This clone was seen a few times. The rearrangement uses TRBV11-3 and TRBJ2-2; TRBD2 aligns across 7 bases. The CDR3 has 15 residues. Germline V lookup: CDR1 SGHNT, CDR2 YENEEA. Losses at the gene ends were 5 bases for V and 2 bases for J; bases not matched to a gene: 5. The CDR3 loop is CASSVSSGNTGELFF. CDR3 in DNA: TGTGCCAGCAGCGTTTCTAGCGGTAACACCGGGGAGCTGTTTTTT.

This chain links TRBV18 with TRBJ2-7; no reliable D call. The CDR3 contains 12 residues. The ends were cut back, 2 bases at V and 5 bases at J, with 7 bases in the middle. Germline loops: CDR1 KGHSH, CDR2 LQKENI. The CDR3 DNA sequence: TGTGCCAGCTCACCAGAGCAAGACGAGCAGTACTTC. Translated, it gives CASSPEQDEQYF.

This clone is labeled as medium-sized. The rearrangement joins TRBV12-5 to TRBJ1-6; the D gene is possibly TRBD1 (5 bases). CDR3 length: 13 amino acids. Germline V gene data show CDR1 as LGHNT and CDR2 as FRNRAP. Trimming cost V 5 bases and J 10 bases, with 12 bases left between them. The CDR3 here is CASGPGGKSPLHF. CDR3 DNA: TGTGCTAGTGGTCCGGGGGGGAAGTCACCCCTCCACTTT.

The chain recombines TRBV5-1 with TRBJ2-5; the match to TRBD1 covers 10 bases. The CDR3 has 15 amino acids. Unmatched junction bases numbered 9, after V lost 7 bases and J lost 3 bases. Germline V gives CDR1 SGHRS, CDR2 YFSETQ. The DNA for the CDR3 is TGCGCCAGCGCGATAGTGACAGGGGGCGAAGAGACCCAGTACTTC. It specifies CASAIVTGGEETQYF.

This sequence joins TRBV14 and TRBJ2-2; 8 nucleotides agree with TRBD1. Trimming at V came to 2 bases and at J to 2 bases, leaving 4 bases not matched to a gene. CDR3 length: 16 residues. Per germline, CDR1 SGHDN and CDR2 FVKESK. This CDR3 reads CASSQRQGTNTGELFF. CDR3 bases: TGTGCCAGCAGCCAACGACAGGGGACCAACACCGGGGAGCTGTTTTTT.

The chain joins TRBV27 to TRBJ1-1; TRBD1 matches at 8 bases. The CDR3 has 14 residues. Per the germline V gene, CDR1 is MNHEY and CDR2 is SMNVEV (reference sequence). The ends lost 8 bases at V and 4 bases at J; junction bases unmatched: 9. CDR3 sequence (DNA): TGTGCCAGCGGGGAGACAGGGGCGGGCACTGAAGCTTTCTTT. Translating it yields CASGETGAGTEAFF.

This clone appeared once. This chain joins TRBV28 and TRBJ1-6, with TRBD1 matching over 7 bases. Trimming cost V 6 bases and J 6 bases; bases outside gene matches: 5. The CDR3 contains 14 residues. Germline loops: CDR1 MDHEN, CDR2 SYDVKM. CDR3 in amino acids: CASRPGQVNSPLHF. In DNA, the CDR3 is TGTGCCAGCAGACCTGGACAGGTTAATTCACCCCTCCACTTT.

This rearrangement joins TRBV30 to TRBJ1-1; a weak D match, TRBD1 (6 bases). There are 13 residues in the CDR3. Germline V lookup: CDR1 GTSNPN, CDR2 SVGIG (reference sequence). Trimming cost V 8 bases and J 0 bases, with 13 bases left between them. The CDR3 DNA reads TGTGCCGTATGTGGACAGATGAACACTGAAGCTTTCTTT. It translates to CAVCGQMNTEAFF.

The chain couples TRBV27 to TRBJ2-1; D may be TRBD1 (5 bases). This CDR3 has 14 residues. Germline loops: CDR1 MNHEY, CDR2 SMNVEV (reference sequence). Trimming pared 8 bases from V and 4 bases from J, leaving 15 bases between. The CDR3 sequence is CASRLGQVYNEQFF. CDR3 nucleotide sequence: TGTGCCAGCCGGCTGGGGCAGGTTTACAATGAGCAGTTCTTC.

This chain uses TRBV5-1 with TRBJ2-1, with 7 bases aligning to TRBD2. Germline CDR1 and CDR2: SGHRS and YFSETQ. Unmatched junction bases numbered 4, after V lost 0 bases and J lost 4 bases. This CDR3 has 15 amino acids. The DNA of the CDR3 is TGCGCCAGCAGCTTGGATAACGGGGGGTACAATGAGCAGTTCTTC. Its translation is CASSLDNGGYNEQFF. Full variable domain (missing parts from reference TRBV5-1 and TRBJ2-1): KAGVTQTPRYLIKTRGQQVTLSCSPISGHRSVSWYQQTPGQGLQFLFEYFSETQRNKGNFPGRFSGRQFSNSRSEMNVSTLELGDSALYLCASSLDNGGYNEQFFGPGTRLTVL.

This clone was observed a single time. The chain uses TRBV5-1 and TRBJ2-7, with TRBD2 as a possible D gene (6 bases). The V end lost 9 bases, the J end lost 4 bases, and 20 bases lay between the germline ends. Looked up from germline, CDR1 is SGHRS and CDR2 is YFSETQ. This CDR3 contains 14 residues. CDR3 protein: CATPEVAEIYEQYV. The CDR3 DNA follows: TGCGCCACCCCCGAGGTAGCGGAGATATACGAGCAGTACGTC.

The chain recombines TRBV19 with TRBJ1-6; the D is unclear. Per the germline V gene, CDR1 is LNHDA and CDR2 is SQIVND (reference sequence). This CDR3 has 16 residues. Trimming took off 6 bases at V and 5 bases at J, with 17 bases between the two ends. CDR3 nucleotides: TGTGCCAGTAGCCTCCGCGGGGAAGAGGATAATTCACCCCTCCACTTT. Translating it yields CASSLRGEEDNSPLHF.